The clone carrying this T cell receptor beta chain was observed a handful of times. These data are taken from a study of OX40 agonist ivuxolimab in advanced cancers. Across the whole study: Ivuxolimab, which patients received intravenously every 2 weeks, was dosed at 0.01 to 10 mg/kg. Patients enrolled in dose escalation were diagnosed with hepatocellular carcinoma, melanoma, renal cell or head and neck cancer.

TCRdb's table, derived via immunoSEQ multiplex PCR, lists solely in-frame clones and lacks some. The data contain 70,000 to 95,000 clones, roughly 85% of them seen just once; the ten biggest clones take up 1.5% to 2%. After removal of 4 bases from V and 0 bases from J, the junction contained 4 bases not matched to a gene. Germline lookup yields CDR1 MNHEY and CDR2 SMNVEV (reference sequence). The CDR3 covers 15 residues. Material: CD4+ or CD8+ T cells sorted from blood, obtained in a trial of the OX40 agonist ivuxolimab. The source of this sequence is an adult with an advanced solid tumor such as melanoma, head and neck, liver or kidney cancer. This sequence joins TRBV27 and TRBJ2-3, with TRBD2 identical over 7 bases. The CDR3: CASSSWGLSTDTQYF. DNA of the CDR3: TGTGCCAGCAGTTCCTGGGGACTAAGCACAGATACGCAGTATTTT.